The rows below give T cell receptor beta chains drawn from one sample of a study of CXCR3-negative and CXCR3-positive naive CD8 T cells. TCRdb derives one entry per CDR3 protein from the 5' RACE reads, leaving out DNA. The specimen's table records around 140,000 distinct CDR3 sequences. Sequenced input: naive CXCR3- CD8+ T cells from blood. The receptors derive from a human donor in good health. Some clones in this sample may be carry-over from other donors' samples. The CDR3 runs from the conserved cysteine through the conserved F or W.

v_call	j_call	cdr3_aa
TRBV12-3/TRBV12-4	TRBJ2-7	CASSLGGLAEQYF
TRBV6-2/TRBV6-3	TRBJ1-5	CASSFGQGFNQPQHF
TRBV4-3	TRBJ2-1	CASSQSLSGSSYNEQFF
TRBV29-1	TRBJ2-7	CSVESPFDEQYF
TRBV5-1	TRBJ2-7	CASNGRPSGIYEQYF
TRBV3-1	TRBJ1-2	CASSQLGEVYTQDGYTF
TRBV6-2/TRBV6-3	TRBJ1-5	CASTDRLLYSNQPQHF
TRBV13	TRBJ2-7	CASSLEGGYEQYF
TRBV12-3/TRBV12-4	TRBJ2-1	CASSFGGEPYNEQFF
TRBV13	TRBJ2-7	CASSLRLAGSYEQYF
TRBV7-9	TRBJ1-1	CASSQPGQTMNTEAFF
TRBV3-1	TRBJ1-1	CASSQLAGEGRNTEAFF
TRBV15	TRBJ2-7	CATSIDESAYEQYF
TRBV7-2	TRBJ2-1	CASSLVAGGLSEQFF
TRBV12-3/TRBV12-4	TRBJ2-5	CASRGTSGGAWETQYF
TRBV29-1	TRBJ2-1	CSVEDRLAVYNEQFF
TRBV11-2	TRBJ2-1	CASSPLSQGYSGRAYNEQFF
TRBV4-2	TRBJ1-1	CASSQAPSQSARTEAFF
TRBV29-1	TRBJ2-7	CSVKAPGQKKIVYEQYF
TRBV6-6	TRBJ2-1	CASSYNNGLDNEQFF
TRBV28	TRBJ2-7	CASSLTFTRGEQYF
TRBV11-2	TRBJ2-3	CASSTRDSLPADTQYF
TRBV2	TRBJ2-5	CASTDRFQETQYF
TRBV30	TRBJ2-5	CAWRPSGGETQYF
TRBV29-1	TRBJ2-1	CSVEGANEQFF
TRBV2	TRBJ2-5	CASTQAGTGQETQYF
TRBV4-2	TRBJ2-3	CASSQDRWGGGTDTQYF
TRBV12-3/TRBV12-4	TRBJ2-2	CASVGFEPMGSGELFF
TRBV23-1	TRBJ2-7	CASSQGGQQTEPSSYEQYF
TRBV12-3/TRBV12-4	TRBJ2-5	CASTSGTVQEIQYF
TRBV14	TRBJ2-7	CASSPGYVSYEQYF
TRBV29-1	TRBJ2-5	CSVTPQLAGQETQYF
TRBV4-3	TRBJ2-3	CASSQRTSGLNTDTQYF
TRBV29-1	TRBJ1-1	CSATARGGAEAFF
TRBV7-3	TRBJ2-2	CASSPGLAGGNTGELFF
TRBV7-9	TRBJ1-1	CASSPEASMNTEAFF
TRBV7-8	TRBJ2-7	CASSLAGTSYEQYF
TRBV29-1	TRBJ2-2	CSVGSSGWTGELFF
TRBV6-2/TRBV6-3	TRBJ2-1	CASSYPTLTSGGAPYNEQFF
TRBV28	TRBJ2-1	CASSYYQMGRGEQFF
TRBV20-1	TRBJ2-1	CSARGMWAGDEQFF
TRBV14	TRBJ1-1	CASSHLGTVLLREAFF
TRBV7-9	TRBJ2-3	CASSSGLAGGDTQYF
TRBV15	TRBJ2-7	CATSQRSAPSYEQYF
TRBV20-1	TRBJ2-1	CSARDTGLATSYNEQFF
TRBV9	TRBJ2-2	CASSTSRDRGTGELFF
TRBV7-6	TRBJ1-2	CASSSGPGTGNGYTF
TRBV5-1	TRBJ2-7	CASSLAPSGSPLGEQYF
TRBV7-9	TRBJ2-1	CASSFLTGQHEQFF
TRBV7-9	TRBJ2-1	CASSFVAGDINEQFF
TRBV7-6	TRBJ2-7	CASRSKGGAVSHVPDEQYF
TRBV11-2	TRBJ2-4	CASSLTFSADSGDIQYF
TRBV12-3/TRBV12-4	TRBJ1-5	CASSLRGSQPQHF
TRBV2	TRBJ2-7	CAGAHRAHEQYF
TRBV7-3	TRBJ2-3	CASSLEGASKDTQYF
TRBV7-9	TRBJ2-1	CASSLAGSSYNEQFF
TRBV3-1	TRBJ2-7	CASSQEGGTYEQYF
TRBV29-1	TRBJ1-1	CSVPMTGTNTEAFF
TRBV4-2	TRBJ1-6	CASSQQSGRSSYNSPLHF